The 22 T cell receptor beta chains in this list originate from one sample, sequenced in a study of cytomegalovirus exposure and HLA in healthy donors. Primers: 60 Vbeta forward and 13 Jbeta reverse. Generated by immunoSEQ multiplex PCR, the TCRdb table keeps only in-frame clones and is missing some. Altogether more than 140,000 clones are present, roughly 79% being singletons, with the ten largest covering 0.66%. Specimen: PBMCs. The receptors were gathered from a male donor in good health and CMV-seronegative.

This clone was counted between two and nine times. The V and J genes are TRBV4-3 and TRBJ2-3; TRBD2 aligns across 7 bases. CDR3 length: 16 residues. Unmatched junction bases numbered 7, after V lost 0 bases and J lost 4 bases. Germline loops: CDR1 LGHNA, CDR2 YSLEER. Here the CDR3 reads CASSQDVGGRADTQYF. CDR3 nucleotide sequence: TGCGCCAGCAGCCAAGATGTGGGGGGGAGGGCAGATACGCAGTATTTT.

J is TRBJ2-1 and V is TRBV7-7; D is possibly TRBD2 (6 bases). This CDR3 spans 13 amino acids. V shed 1 base and J shed 10 bases, with 11 bases lying between them. Germline CDR1 and CDR2: SSHAT and FNYEAQ (reference sequence). Here the CDR3 DNA reads TGTGCCAGCAGCTTAGTAGGGGCGGGAGAGCAGTTCTTC. It translates to CASSLVGAGEQFF.

The chain joins TRBV6-1 to TRBJ1-1; D call uncertain. The CDR3 loop spans 14 amino acids. Germline V gene lookup returns CDR1 MNHNS and CDR2 SASEGT. V shed 3 bases and J shed 0 bases, with 8 bases lying between them. This CDR3 reads CASSERGMNTEAFF. The CDR3 nucleotides read TGTGCCAGCAGTGAGCGGGGAATGAACACTGAAGCTTTCTTT.

The table lists this clone with a count of one. This chain links TRBV5-4 with TRBJ1-4; D remains ambiguous. V was cut by 4 bases and J by 3 bases, with 13 bases left in between. This CDR3 has 15 residues. The germline gives CDR1 SGHNT, CDR2 YYREEE (reference sequence). CDR3: CASSDPRSANEKLFF. As DNA, the CDR3 is TGTGCCAGCAGCGACCCGAGGTCAGCTAATGAAAAACTGTTTTTT. Using reference TRBV5-4 and TRBJ1-4 for the parts outside the CDR3, the full variable domain is ETGVTQSPTHLIKTRGQQVTLRCSSQSGHNTVSWYQQALGQGPQFIFQYYREEENGRGNFPPRFSGLQFPNYSSELNVNALELDDSALYLCASSDPRSANEKLFFGSGTQLSVL.

This rearrangement joins TRBV6-5 to TRBJ2-7; 11 nucleotides agree with TRBD2. This CDR3 spans 15 amino acids. Germline assignment: CDR1 MNHEY and CDR2 SVGAGI. After removal of 8 bases from V and 5 bases from J, the junction contained 11 bases not matched to a gene. The CDR3 DNA is TGTGCCAGCTCGACTACGCTAGCGGGGGGCAACGAGCAGTACTTC. Translating it yields CASSTTLAGGNEQYF.

This chain uses TRBV7-2 with TRBJ1-1; no clear D gene. Germline V gene data show CDR1 as SGHTA and CDR2 as FQGNSA. CDR3 length: 14 amino acids. V dropped 2 bases and J dropped 1 base, with 8 bases sitting between them. The CDR3 DNA is TGTGCCAGCAGCTTATGGTCGGGGAACACTGAAGCTTTCTTT. Protein product: CASSLWSGNTEAFF.

The V call is TRBV5-1, the J call TRBJ2-3; no clear D. In germline, CDR1 is SGHRS, CDR2 YFSETQ. The V gene lost 1 base and the J gene lost 1 base, with 7 bases spanning the gap. The CDR3 is 14 residues long. Here the CDR3 DNA reads TGCGCCAGCAGCTTGAGTGGAGGCACAGATACGCAGTATTTT. Translation gives CASSLSGGTDTQYF.

The chain carries TRBV7-2 and TRBJ2-7; 8 nucleotides align to TRBD2. The CDR3 runs to 15 residues. Germline CDR1 SGHTA, CDR2 FQGNSA. Trimming at V came to 5 bases and at J to 1 base, leaving 7 bases not matched to a gene. CDR3 sequence (DNA): TGTGCCAGCAGCAAACAGCGGGAGCGGTCCTACGAGCAGTACTTC. The encoded protein is CASSKQRERSYEQYF.

This chain joins TRBV7-9 and TRBJ2-1, with D maybe TRBD2 (5 bases). This CDR3 contains 15 residues. Germline V gene lookup returns CDR1 SEHNR and CDR2 FQNEAQ (reference sequence). V was shortened by 5 bases and J by 0 bases, with 11 bases between the two germline ends. CDR3 amino acids: CASSPQGSSYNEQFF. The CDR3 bases are TGTGCCAGCAGCCCGCAAGGGAGCTCCTACAATGAGCAGTTCTTC.

The chain has TRBV19 and TRBJ2-7, with 7 bases identical to TRBD1. Germline values: CDR1 LNHDA, CDR2 SQIVND (reference sequence). The CDR3 is 14 residues long. Trimming removed 10 bases from V and 4 bases from J; junction bases left unmatched: 13. Here the CDR3 reads CATRRQQGIYEQYF. The CDR3 nucleotides are TGTGCCACTCGCCGCCAACAGGGGATTTACGAGCAGTACTTC.

The rearrangement uses TRBV7-6 and TRBJ2-1, with 14 nucleotides matching TRBD2. V shed 2 bases and J 0 bases; nucleotides not matched to a gene: 9. The CDR3 sequence is 20 residues long. The germline V gene has CDR1 SGHVS and CDR2 FNYEAQ. The CDR3 reads CASSLRGLAGAVSSYNEQFF. In DNA, the CDR3 is TGTGCCAGCAGCTTAAGGGGACTAGCGGGGGCCGTTAGCTCCTACAATGAGCAGTTCTTC. Complete variable domain (other parts from reference TRBV7-6 and TRBJ2-1): GAGVSQSPRYKVTKRGQDVALRCDPISGHVSLYWYRQALGQGPEFLTYFNYEAQQDKSGLPNDRFSAERPEGSISTLTIQRTEQRDSAMYRCASSLRGLAGAVSSYNEQFFGPGTRLTVL.

This sequence joins TRBV10-3 and TRBJ1-4; possibly TRBD1 for D (5 bases). Trimming removed 6 bases at V and 3 bases at J, with 11 bases between. This CDR3 is 14 amino acids long. In germline, CDR1 is ENHRY, CDR2 SYGVKD. The CDR3 nucleotides read TGTGCCATCAGGTCACAGGTCTCTAATGAAAAACTGTTTTTT. It codes for CAIRSQVSNEKLFF.

The rearrangement uses TRBV6-5 and TRBJ1-1; D is undetermined. Trimming left V 8 bases short and J 1 base short, with 14 bases between. Germline CDR1 and CDR2: MNHEY and SVGAGI. This CDR3 has 14 amino acids. This CDR3 is CASQGDPPNTEAFF. The DNA for the CDR3 is TGTGCCAGCCAAGGAGACCCCCCGAACACTGAAGCTTTCTTT.

CDR3 in amino acids: CSVKTGGNQPQHF. In DNA form, the CDR3 reads TGCAGCGTTAAGACAGGCGGCAATCAGCCCCAGCATTTT. The rearrangement uses TRBV29-1 and TRBJ1-5, with a tentative D call TRBD1 (6 bases). With 5 bases removed from V and 2 bases from J, the gap between germline ends came to 10 bases. From germline, CDR1 is SQVTM and CDR2 ANQGSEA. The CDR3 covers 13 residues.

V is TRBV5-1 and J is TRBJ2-2; TRBD2 is a possible D gene (5 bases). The CDR3 loop spans 15 amino acids. CDR1 is SGHRS and CDR2 is YFSETQ in the germline V gene. V gave up 2 bases and J gave up 5 bases, with 13 bases separating them. The CDR3 nucleotides read TGCGCCAGCAGCTTCTCCGAGGGATGGACCGGGGAGCTGTTTTTT. As protein: CASSFSEGWTGELFF. The variable domain in full, with the rest retrieved from reference TRBV5-1 and TRBJ2-2, is KAGVTQTPRYLIKTRGQQVTLSCSPISGHRSVSWYQQTPGQGLQFLFEYFSETQRNKGNFPGRFSGRQFSNSRSEMNVSTLELGDSALYLCASSFSEGWTGELFFGEGSRLTVL.

The V and J genes are TRBV7-3 and TRBJ2-1; 7 bases are shared with TRBD1. CDR1 and CDR2 (germline): SGHTA, FQGTGA. J lost 0 bases, V lost 5 bases, and 7 bases had no gene match. The CDR3 is made up of 16 amino acids. The CDR3 loop reads CASSTLTGNSYNEQFF. The CDR3, as DNA: TGTGCCAGCAGCACGTTGACAGGGAACTCCTACAATGAGCAGTTCTTC.

This clone was counted a few times. This rearrangement joins TRBV18 to TRBJ1-5; no clear D gene. The CDR3 extends over 13 amino acids. Germline V gene sequence: CDR1 KGHSH, CDR2 LQKENI. V gave up 3 bases and J gave up 5 bases, with 8 bases separating them. CDR3 nucleotides: TGTGCCAGCTCACCGGGGAGGGATCAGCCCCAGCATTTT. Protein product: CASSPGRDQPQHF.

J is TRBJ1-6 and V is TRBV25-1; TRBD1 agrees at 7 bases. This CDR3 has 13 amino acids. Germline loops: CDR1 MGHDK, CDR2 SYGVNS. The junction had 5 bases not matched to a gene; V was cut back by 3 bases and J by 12 bases. CDR3 amino acids: CASSDLQGQPLHF. For the CDR3, the DNA is TGTGCCAGCAGTGACTTACAGGGGCAACCCCTCCACTTT. The variable domain in full, completed from reference TRBV25-1 and TRBJ1-6, reads EADIYQTPRYLVIGTGKKITLECSQTMGHDKMYWYQQDPGMELHLIHYSYGVNSTEKGDLSSESTVSRIRTEHFPLTLESARPSHTSQYLCASSDLQGQPLHFGNGTRLTVT.

The chain recombines TRBV15 with TRBJ2-7, with D possibly being TRBD1 (5 bases). V gave up 1 base and J gave up 0 bases, with 13 bases separating them. The germline V gene has CDR1 LNHNV and CDR2 YYDKDF (reference sequence). This CDR3 is built from 16 residues. The DNA for the CDR3 is TGTGCCACCAGCAGAGGTTGGGGCGCCTCCTCCTACGAGCAGTACTTC. This translates into CATSRGWGASSYEQYF.

V is TRBV7-3 and J is TRBJ2-1; TRBD2 matches 10 bases. The CDR3 is 16 amino acids. Unmatched junction bases numbered 12, after V lost 6 bases and J lost 7 bases. Looked up from germline, CDR1 is SGHTA and CDR2 is FQGTGA. CDR3 residues: CASSFKAGGGFNEQFF. DNA of the CDR3: TGTGCCAGCAGTTTTAAAGCGGGAGGGGGATTTAATGAGCAGTTCTTC. The full variable domain, completed using reference TRBV7-3 and TRBJ2-1, is GAGVSQTPSNKVTEKGKYVELRCDPISGHTALYWYRQSLGQGPEFLIYFQGTGAADDSGLPNDRFFAVRPEGSVSTLKIQRTERGDSAVYLCASSFKAGGGFNEQFFGPGTRLTVL.

V and J are TRBV14 and TRBJ2-2; possibly TRBD2 for D (5 bases). The CDR3 contains 20 residues. V lost 0 bases, J lost 0 bases, and 20 bases lay in between. CDR1 is SGHDN, CDR2 FVKESK, per germline. In DNA, the CDR3 is TGTGCCAGCAGCCAAGAAATGGGCAGAGGGCCCTCTACGAACACCGGGGAGCTGTTTTTT. This codes for CASSQEMGRGPSTNTGELFF.

A single count supports this clone. The V call is TRBV30, the J call TRBJ1-1; 8 bases are shared with TRBD1. Germline-derived CDR1 and CDR2 are GTSNPN and SVGIG (reference sequence). The CDR3 is made up of 15 amino acids. With 2 bases clipped from V and 0 bases from J, the junction kept 5 bases outside the gene matches. The CDR3 region has the DNA TGTGCCTGGAGTAGCCAGGGGGCCTTGAACACTGAAGCTTTCTTT. This gives the protein CAWSSQGALNTEAFF.